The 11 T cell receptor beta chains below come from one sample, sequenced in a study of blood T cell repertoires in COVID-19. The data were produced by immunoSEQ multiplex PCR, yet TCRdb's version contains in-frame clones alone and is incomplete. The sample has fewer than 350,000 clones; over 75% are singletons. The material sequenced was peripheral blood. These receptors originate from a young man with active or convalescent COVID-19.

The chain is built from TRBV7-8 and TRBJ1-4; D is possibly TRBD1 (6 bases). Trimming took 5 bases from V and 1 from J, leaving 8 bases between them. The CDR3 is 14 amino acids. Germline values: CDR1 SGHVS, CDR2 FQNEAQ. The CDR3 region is CASSNRETNEKLFF. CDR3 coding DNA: TGTGCCAGCAGCAACAGGGAAACTAATGAAAAACTGTTTTTT.

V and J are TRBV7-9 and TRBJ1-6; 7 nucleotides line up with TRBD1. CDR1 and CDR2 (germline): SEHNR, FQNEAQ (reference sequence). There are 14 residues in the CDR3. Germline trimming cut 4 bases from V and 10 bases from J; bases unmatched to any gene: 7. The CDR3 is CASSSTGSESPLHF. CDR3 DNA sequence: TGTGCCAGCAGCTCGACAGGGTCTGAGTCACCCCTCCACTTT.

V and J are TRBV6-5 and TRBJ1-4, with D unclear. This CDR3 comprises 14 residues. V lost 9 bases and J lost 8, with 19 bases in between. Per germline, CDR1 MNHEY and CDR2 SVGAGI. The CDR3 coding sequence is TGTGCCAGTAGACCGGCTTGGGCCCACGAAAAACTGTTTTTT. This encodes CASRPAWAHEKLFF.

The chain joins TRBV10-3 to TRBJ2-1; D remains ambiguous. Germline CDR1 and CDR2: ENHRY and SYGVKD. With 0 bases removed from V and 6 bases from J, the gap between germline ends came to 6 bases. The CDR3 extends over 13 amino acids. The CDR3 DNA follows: TGTGCCATCAGTGAGTCCCTCTTCAATGAGCAGTTCTTC. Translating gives CAISESLFNEQFF.

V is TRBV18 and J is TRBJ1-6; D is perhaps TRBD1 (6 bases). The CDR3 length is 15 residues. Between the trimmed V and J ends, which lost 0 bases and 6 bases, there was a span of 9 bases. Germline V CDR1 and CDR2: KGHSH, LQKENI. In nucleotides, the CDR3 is TGTGCCAGCTCACCACCGGGACAAAGTAATTCACCCCTCCACTTT. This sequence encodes CASSPPGQSNSPLHF.

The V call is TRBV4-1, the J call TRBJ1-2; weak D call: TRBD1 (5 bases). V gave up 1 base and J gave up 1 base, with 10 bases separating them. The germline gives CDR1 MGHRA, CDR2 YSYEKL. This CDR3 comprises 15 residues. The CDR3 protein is CASSQAQGFNYGYTF. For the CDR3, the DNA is TGCGCCAGCAGCCAAGCCCAGGGTTTTAACTATGGCTACACCTTC.

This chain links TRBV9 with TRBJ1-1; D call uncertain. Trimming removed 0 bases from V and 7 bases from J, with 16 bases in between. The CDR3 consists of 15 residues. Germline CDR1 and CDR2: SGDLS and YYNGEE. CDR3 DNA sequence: TGTGCCAGCAGCGTAGTGGAGGCCGGCCCACGTGAAGCTTTCTTT. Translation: CASSVVEAGPREAFF.

The CDR3 region is CASSLAAALHGSYEQYF. CDR3 sequence (DNA): TGTGCCAGCAGCTTAGCAGCGGCCCTACATGGGTCCTACGAGCAGTACTTC. V usage is TRBV13 and J usage is TRBJ2-7; possible D gene TRBD2, 5 bases. The CDR3 loop spans 17 amino acids. Deletions cut 1 base from V and 1 base from J, with 17 bases between. Germline loops: CDR1 PRHDT, CDR2 FYEKMQ (reference sequence).

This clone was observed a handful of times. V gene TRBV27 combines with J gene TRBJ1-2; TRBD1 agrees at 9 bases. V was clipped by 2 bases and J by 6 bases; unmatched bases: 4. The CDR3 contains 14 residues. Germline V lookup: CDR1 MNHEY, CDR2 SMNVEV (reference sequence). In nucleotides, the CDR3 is TGTGCCAGCAGTTTACTGGACAGGGGCCATGGCTACACCTTC. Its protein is CASSLLDRGHGYTF.

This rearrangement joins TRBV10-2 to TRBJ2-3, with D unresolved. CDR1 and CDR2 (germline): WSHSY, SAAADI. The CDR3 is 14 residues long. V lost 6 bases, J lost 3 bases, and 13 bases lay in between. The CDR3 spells CASSGPVGTDTQYF. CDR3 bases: TGCGCCAGCAGCGGTCCCGTCGGGACAGATACGCAGTATTTT.

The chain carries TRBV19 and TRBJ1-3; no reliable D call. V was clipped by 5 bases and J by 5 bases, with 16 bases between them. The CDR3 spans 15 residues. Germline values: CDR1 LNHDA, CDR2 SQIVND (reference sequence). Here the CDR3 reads CASSEGRLNRNTIYF. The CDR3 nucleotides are TGTGCCAGTAGTGAGGGAAGGCTAAACCGAAACACCATATATTTT.